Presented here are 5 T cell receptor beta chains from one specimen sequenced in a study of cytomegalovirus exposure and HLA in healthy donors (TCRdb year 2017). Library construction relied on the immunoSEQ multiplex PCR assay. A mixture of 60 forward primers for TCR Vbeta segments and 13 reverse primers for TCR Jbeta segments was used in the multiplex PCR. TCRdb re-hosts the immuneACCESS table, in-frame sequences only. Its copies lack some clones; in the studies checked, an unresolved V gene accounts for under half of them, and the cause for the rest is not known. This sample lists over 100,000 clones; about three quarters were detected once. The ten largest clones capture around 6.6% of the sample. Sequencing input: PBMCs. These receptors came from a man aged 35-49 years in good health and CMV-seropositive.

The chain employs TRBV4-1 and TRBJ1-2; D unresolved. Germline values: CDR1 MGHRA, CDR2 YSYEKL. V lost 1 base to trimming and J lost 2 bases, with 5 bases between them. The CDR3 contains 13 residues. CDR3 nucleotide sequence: TGCGCCAGCAGCCAAGGCGAGAACTATGGCTACACCTTC. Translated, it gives CASSQGENYGYTF.

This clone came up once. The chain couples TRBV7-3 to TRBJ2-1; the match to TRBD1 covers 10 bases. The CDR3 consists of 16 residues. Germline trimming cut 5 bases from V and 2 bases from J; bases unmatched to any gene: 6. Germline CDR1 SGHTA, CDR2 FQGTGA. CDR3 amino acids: CASSPGQGGPYNEQFF. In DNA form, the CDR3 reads TGTGCCAGCAGCCCCGGACAGGGGGGGCCCTACAATGAGCAGTTCTTC.

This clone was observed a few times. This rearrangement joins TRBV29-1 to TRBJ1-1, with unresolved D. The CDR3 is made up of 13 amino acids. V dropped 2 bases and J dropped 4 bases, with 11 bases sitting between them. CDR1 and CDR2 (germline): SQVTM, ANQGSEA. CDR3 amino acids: CSVERGSSTEAFF. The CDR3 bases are TGCAGCGTTGAACGAGGGTCGAGCACTGAAGCTTTCTTT.

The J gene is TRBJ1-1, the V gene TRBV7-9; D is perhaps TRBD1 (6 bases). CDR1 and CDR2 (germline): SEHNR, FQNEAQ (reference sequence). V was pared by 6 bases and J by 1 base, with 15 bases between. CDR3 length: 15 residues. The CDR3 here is CASRPAQGGNTEAFF. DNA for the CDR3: TGTGCCAGCAGACCCGCACAGGGCGGGAACACTGAAGCTTTCTTT. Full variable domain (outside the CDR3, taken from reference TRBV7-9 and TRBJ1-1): DTGVSQNPRHKITKRGQNVTFRCDPISEHNRLYWYRQTLGQGPEFLTYFQNEAQLEKSRLLSDRFSAERPKGSFSTLEIQRTEQGDSAMYLCASRPAQGGNTEAFFGQGTRLTVV.

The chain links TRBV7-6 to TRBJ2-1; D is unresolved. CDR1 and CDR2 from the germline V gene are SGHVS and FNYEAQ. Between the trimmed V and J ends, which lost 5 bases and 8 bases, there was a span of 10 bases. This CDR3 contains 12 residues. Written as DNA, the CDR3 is TGTGCCAGCAGCCCCCCGGTCCATGAGCAGTTCTTC. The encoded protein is CASSPPVHEQFF.